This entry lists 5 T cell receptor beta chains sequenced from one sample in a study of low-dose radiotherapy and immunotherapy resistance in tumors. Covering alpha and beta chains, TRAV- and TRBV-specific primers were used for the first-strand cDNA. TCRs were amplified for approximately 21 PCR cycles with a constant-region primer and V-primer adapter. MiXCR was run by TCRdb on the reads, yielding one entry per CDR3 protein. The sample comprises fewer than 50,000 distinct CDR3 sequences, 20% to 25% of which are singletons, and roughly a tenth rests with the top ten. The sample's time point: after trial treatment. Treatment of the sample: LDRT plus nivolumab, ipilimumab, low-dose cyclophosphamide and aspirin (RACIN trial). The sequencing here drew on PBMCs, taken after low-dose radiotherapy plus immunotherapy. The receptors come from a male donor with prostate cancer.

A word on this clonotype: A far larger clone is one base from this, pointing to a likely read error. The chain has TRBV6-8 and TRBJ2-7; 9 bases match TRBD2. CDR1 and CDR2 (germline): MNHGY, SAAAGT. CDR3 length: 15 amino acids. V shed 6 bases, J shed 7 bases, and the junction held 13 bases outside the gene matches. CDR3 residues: CASRSGRNSYNEQYF. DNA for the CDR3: TGTGCCAGCAGGAGCGGGAGGAACTCCTACAATGAGCAGTACTTC.

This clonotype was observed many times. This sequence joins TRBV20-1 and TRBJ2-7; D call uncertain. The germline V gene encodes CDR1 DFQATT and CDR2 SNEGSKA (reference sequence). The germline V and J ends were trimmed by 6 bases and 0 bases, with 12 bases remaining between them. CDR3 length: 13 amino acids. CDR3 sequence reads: CSAPVPVSYEQYF. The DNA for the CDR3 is TGCAGTGCCCCCGTTCCCGTCTCCTACGAGCAGTACTTC.

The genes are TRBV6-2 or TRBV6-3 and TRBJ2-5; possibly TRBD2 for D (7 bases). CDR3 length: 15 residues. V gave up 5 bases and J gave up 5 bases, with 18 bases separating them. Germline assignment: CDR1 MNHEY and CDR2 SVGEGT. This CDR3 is CASSEAGGALETQYF. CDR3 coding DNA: TGTGCCAGCAGTGAAGCTGGGGGGGCCTTGGAGACCCAGTACTTC.

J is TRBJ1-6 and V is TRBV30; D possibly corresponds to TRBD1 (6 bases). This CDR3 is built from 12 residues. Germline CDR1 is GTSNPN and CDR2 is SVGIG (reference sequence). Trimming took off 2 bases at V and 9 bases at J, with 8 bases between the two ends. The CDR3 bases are TGTGCCTGGAGTCGGACAGTTTCACCCCTCCACTTT. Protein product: CAWSRTVSPLHF.

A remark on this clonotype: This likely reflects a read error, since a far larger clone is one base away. CDR3 sequence (DNA): TGTGCCAGCAGTAAGACAGGGAAAGAGACCCAGTTCTTC. This translates into CASSKTGKETQFF. This chain uses TRBV2 with TRBJ2-1; 7 bases agree with TRBD1. The CDR3 spans 13 residues. Germline V CDR1 and CDR2: SNHLY, FYNNEI. J was trimmed by 13 bases and V by 5 bases; bases with no gene match: 11.